The present TCR beta chain was sequenced within a study of shared clonotypes between healthy human individuals. Whole-study findings and limits: The four-donor shared clonotypes exceeded non-shared clonotypes in generation probability, with non-shared ones scoring lower. As a rule, naive subsets had a larger estimated richness than memory subsets. Rarefaction exposed incomplete sorted-subset sequencing despite large depth.

Sequencing was performed with immunoSEQ multiplex PCR; in TCRdb, only in-frame clones are kept and a portion is missing. Here the sample spans roughly 2,300,000 clones, 85% to 95% being singletons. Concerning this clone itself: No antigen is known for it. Distinct nucleotide sequences in the sample also encode this CDR3.

This CDR3 is 11 amino acids long. The V end was cut by 1 base, the J end by 5 bases, with 2 bases between. From germline, CDR1 is SGHAT and CDR2 FQNNGV. The sequence derives from a man in his late teens or twenties in good health. Some clones in this sample may be carry-over from other donors' samples. The J gene is TRBJ1-1, the V gene TRBV11-2; D remains ambiguous. The sample was naive CD4+ T cells from PBMCs. Subset indicated: CD45RA+ positively selected. The CDR3 region has the DNA TGTGCCAGCAGCTTAGGGACTGAAGCTTTCTTT. This sequence encodes CASSLGTEAFF.